This TCR beta chain was captured in a study of cytomegalovirus exposure and HLA in healthy donors. The primer mix had 60 Vbeta and 13 Jbeta primers. Generated by immunoSEQ multiplex PCR, the TCRdb table keeps only in-frame clones and is missing some. The sample records about 140,000 clones, 55% to 80% being singletons. With respect to this clone: The antigen is undetermined.

The study's findings and limits: Judged likely to be a sequencing artifact was a cluster of highly shared sequence variants. Presence/absence analyses treated sequencing depth as roughly uniform across donors. Researchers reported from a later analysis that most CMV-associated TCR beta chains appeared HLA-restricted. Rates of TCR association differed by HLA locus in a later analysis, with DRB1 highest and HLA-C lowest.

The CDR3 is made up of 16 amino acids. V gave up 0 bases and J gave up 6 bases, with 14 bases separating them. The germline gives CDR1 SNHLY, CDR2 FYNNEI. The chain carries TRBV2 and TRBJ2-2; D may be TRBD1 (5 bases). Sequencing input: PBMCs. This sequence originates from a human donor in good health. The CDR3 loop reads CASSEAGAGSAGELFF. CDR3 nucleotides: TGTGCCAGCAGTGAAGCAGGGGCAGGGTCGGCCGGGGAGCTGTTTTTT. The full variable domain, completed using reference TRBV2 and TRBJ2-2, is EPEVTQTPSHQVTQMGQEVILRCVPISNHLYFYWYRQILGQKVEFLVSFYNNEISEKSEIFDDQFSVERPDGSNFTLKIRSTKLEDSAMYFCASSEAGAGSAGELFFGEGSRLTVL.